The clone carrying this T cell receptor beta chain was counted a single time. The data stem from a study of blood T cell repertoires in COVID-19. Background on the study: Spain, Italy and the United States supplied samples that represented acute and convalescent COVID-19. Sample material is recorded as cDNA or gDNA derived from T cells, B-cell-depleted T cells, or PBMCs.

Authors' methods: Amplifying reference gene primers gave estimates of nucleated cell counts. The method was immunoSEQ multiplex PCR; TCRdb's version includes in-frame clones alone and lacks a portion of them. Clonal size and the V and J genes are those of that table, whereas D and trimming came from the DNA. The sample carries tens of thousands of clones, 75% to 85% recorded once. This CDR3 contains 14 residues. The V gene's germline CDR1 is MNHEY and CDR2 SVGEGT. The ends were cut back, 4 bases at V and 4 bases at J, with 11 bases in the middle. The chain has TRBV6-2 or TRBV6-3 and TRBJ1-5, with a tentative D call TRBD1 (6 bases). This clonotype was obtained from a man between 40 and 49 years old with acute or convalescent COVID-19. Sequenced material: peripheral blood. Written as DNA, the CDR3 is TGTGCCAGCAGTTTCGGGGGGCTGAATCAGCCCCAGCATTTT. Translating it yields CASSFGGLNQPQHF.